This TCR beta chain is from a study of blood T cell repertoires in COVID-19. Background on the study: The United States, Italy and Spain provided the acute and convalescent COVID-19 samples. T cells, B-cell-depleted T cells, or PBMCs provided the cDNA or gDNA that served as material.

Per the original methods: Reference gene primer amplification gave estimated nucleated cell counts. Only in-frame clones appear in the TCRdb table, and some are missing; sequencing was by immunoSEQ multiplex PCR. That table gives V, J and clone size, and the DNA gave D and trimming. The top ten clones hold 0.53% of a sample with fewer than 200,000 clones, 90% of them seen once. V was pared by 1 base and J by 2 bases, with 3 bases of the junction left unmatched. The CDR3 contains 16 residues. The germline V gene has CDR1 LGHNT and CDR2 FRNRAP. This clonotype was obtained from a man aged 50 to 60 with acute or convalescent COVID-19. J is TRBJ2-2 and V is TRBV12-5, with TRBD1 matching 8 bases. The sequenced material came from peripheral blood. The CDR3 nucleotides read TGTGCTAGTGGTTTGGGAGGACAGGGTAACACCGGGGAGCTGTTTTTT. Amino acid sequence: CASGLGGQGNTGELFF. Variable domain in full (rest from reference TRBV12-5 and TRBJ2-2): DARVTQTPRHKVTEMGQEVTMRCQPILGHNTVFWYRQTMMQGLELLAYFRNRAPLDDSGMPKDRFSAEMPDATLATLKIQPSEPRDSAVYFCASGLGGQGNTGELFFGEGSRLTVL.